Many counts were recorded for the clone carrying this T cell receptor beta chain. One entry per CDR3 protein results from TCRdb running MiXCR on the RT-PCR reads. Found here are more than 450,000 distinct CDR3 sequences, about 10% of them singletons; the top ten hold roughly 11%. This entry is derived from a study of response to subunit inactivated influenza vaccine. In germline, CDR1 is KGHDR, CDR2 SFDVKD. This CDR3 has 13 amino acids. V was trimmed by 3 bases and J by 5 bases, leaving 9 bases between them. Separately, the same data were catalogued under a study of T cells expressing NK-cell markers. From that paper: A 5'RACE template switching approach incorporating UMIs was used to make TCR beta cDNA. It was sorted CD3+CD56+NKG2C+, CD3+CD56+NKG2C- and CD3+CD56-NKG2C+ T cells that supplied the TCR beta repertoires. The eight sequenced donors comprised seven who were HCMV-seropositive and one who was seronegative. Among CD8+ T cells from about six donors, dominant NKG2C+ clonotypes accounted for roughly 1.0-8%. Four donors' CD3+CD56-NKG2C+ cells were dominated by the same clonotypes.

Material: PBMCs from blood, obtained on the day of vaccination. The chain joins TRBV24-1 to TRBJ2-5; no clear D gene. The sequence was collected from a man aged 45-65 years who received an inactivated influenza vaccine. The CDR3 is CATSDNSVETQYF. The CDR3 nucleotides read TGTGCCACCAGTGATAATTCGGTGGAGACCCAGTACTTC.